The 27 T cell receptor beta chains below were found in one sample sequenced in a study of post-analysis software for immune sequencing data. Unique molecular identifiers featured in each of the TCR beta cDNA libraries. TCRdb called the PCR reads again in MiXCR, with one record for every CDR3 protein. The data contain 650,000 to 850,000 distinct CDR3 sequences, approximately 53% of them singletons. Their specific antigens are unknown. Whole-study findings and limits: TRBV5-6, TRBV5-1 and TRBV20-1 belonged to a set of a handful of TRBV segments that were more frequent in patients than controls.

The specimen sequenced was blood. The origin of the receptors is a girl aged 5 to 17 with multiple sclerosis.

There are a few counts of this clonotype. DNA for the CDR3: TGTGCCAGCAGTGAAAGACAGCGGGACTACAATGAGCAGTTCTTC. It encodes CASSERQRDYNEQFF. The rearrangement links TRBV6-1 to TRBJ2-1; 7 bases map to TRBD2. The J segment lost 3 bases and the V segment lost 2 bases, leaving 4 bases of the junction unmatched. The CDR3 has 15 residues. In germline, CDR1 is MNHNS, CDR2 SASEGT.

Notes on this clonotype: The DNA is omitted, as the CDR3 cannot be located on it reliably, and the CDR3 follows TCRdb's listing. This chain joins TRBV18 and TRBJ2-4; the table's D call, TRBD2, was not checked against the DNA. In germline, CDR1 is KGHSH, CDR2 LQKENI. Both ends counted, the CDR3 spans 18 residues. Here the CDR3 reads CASSPRSVGRGAKNIRYF.

For the CDR3, the DNA is TGTGCCACCAGCAAGGGGGACTTCCCCTGGGAGCAGTACTTC. It specifies CATSKGDFPWEQYF. This rearrangement joins TRBV15 to TRBJ2-7; D assignment may be TRBD1 or TRBD2 (6 bases each). This CDR3 comprises 14 residues. V was shortened by 4 bases and J by 7 bases, with 17 bases between the two germline ends. Germline-derived CDR1 and CDR2 are LNHNV and YYDKDF (reference sequence).

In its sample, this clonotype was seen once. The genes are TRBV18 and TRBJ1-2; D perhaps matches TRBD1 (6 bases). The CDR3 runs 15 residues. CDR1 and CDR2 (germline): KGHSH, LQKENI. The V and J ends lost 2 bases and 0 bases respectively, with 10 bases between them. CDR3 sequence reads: CASSPGQSPNYGYTF. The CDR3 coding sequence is TGTGCCAGCTCACCAGGACAGTCACCTAACTATGGCTACACCTTC.

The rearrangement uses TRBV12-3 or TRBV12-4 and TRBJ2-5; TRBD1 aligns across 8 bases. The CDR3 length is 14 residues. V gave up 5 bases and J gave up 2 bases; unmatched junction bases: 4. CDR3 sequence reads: CASSIRDRQETQYF. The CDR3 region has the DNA TGTGCCAGCAGTATCCGGGACAGGCAAGAGACCCAGTACTTC.

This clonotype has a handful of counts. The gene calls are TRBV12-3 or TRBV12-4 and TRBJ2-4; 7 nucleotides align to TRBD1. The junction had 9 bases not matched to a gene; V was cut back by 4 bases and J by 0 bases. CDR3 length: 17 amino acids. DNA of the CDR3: TGTGCCAGCAGTTCGGAAGGGGGCCAAATAGCCAAAAACATTCAGTACTTC. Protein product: CASSSEGGQIAKNIQYF.

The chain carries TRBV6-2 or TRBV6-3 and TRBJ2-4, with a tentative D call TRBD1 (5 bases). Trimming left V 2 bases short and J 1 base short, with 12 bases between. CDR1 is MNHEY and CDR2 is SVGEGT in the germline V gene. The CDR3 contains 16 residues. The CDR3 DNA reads TGTGCCAGCAGTTACGTCAGGGAAGGGGCCAAAAACATTCAGTACTTC. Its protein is CASSYVREGAKNIQYF.

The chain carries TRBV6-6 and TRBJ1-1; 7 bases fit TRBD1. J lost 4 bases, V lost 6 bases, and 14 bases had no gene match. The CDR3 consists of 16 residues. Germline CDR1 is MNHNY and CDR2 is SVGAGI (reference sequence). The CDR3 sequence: CASRGGLGTVLTEAFF. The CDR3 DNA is TGTGCCAGCAGGGGTGGGTTAGGGACAGTTCTCACTGAAGCTTTCTTT.

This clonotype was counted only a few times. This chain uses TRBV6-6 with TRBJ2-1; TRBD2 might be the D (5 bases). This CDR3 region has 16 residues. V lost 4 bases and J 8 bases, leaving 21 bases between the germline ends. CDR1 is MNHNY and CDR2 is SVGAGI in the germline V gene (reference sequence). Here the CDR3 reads CASSSIVGIFGDEQFF. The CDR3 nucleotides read TGTGCCAGCAGTTCTATAGTCGGGATATTCGGTGATGAGCAGTTCTTC.

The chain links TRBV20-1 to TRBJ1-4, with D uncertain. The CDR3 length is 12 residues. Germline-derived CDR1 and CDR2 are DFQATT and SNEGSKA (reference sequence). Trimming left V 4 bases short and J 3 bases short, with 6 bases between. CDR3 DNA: TGCAGTGCTACTCGCGCTAATGAAAAACTGTTTTTT. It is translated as CSATRANEKLFF.

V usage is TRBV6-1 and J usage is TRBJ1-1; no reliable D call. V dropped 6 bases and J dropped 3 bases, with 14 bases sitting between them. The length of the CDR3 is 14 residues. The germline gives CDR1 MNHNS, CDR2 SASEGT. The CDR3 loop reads CASRVPRGYTEAFF. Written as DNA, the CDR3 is TGTGCCAGCAGGGTTCCTCGCGGGTACACTGAAGCTTTCTTT.

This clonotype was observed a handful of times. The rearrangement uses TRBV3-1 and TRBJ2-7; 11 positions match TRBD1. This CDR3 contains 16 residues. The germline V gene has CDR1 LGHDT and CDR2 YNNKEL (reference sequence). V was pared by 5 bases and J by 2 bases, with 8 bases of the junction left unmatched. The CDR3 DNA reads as TGTGCCAGCAGCTACACCGGGACAGGGGGTCCCTACGAGCAGTACTTC. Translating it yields CASSYTGTGGPYEQYF.

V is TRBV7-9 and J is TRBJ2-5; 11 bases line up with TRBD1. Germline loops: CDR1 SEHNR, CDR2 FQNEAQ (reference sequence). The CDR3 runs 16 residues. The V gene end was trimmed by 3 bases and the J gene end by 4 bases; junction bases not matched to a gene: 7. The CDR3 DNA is TGTGCCAGCAGCTTCACCACCGGGACAGGGGGAGAGACCCAGTACTTC. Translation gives CASSFTTGTGGETQYF. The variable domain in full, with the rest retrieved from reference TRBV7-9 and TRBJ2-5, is DTGVSQNPRHKITKRGQNVTFRCDPISEHNRLYWYRQTLGQGPEFLTYFQNEAQLEKSRLLSDRFSAERPKGSFSTLEIQRTEQGDSAMYLCASSFTTGTGGETQYFGPGTRLLVL.

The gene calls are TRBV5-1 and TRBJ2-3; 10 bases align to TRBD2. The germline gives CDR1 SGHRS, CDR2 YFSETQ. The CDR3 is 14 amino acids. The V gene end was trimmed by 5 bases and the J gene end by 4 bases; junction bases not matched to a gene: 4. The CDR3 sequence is CASRGAGGPDTQYF. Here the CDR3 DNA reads TGCGCCAGCAGAGGAGCGGGAGGGCCAGATACGCAGTATTTT.

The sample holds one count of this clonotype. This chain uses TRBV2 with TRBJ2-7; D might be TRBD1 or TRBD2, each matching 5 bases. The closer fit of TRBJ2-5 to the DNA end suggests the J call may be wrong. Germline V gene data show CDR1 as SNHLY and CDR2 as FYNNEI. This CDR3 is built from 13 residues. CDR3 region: CACRDGPKETQYF. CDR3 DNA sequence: TGTGCCTGCCGGGACGGGCCTAAAGAGACCCAGTACTTC.

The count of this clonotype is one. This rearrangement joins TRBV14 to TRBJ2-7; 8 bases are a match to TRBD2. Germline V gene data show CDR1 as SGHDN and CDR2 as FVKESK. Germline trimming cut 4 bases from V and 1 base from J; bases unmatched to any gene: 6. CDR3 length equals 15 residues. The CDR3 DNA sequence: TGTGCCAGCAGCCTCCCGGGAGGGTATTCCTACGAGCAGTACTTC. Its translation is CASSLPGGYSYEQYF. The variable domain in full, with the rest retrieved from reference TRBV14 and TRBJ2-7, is EAGVTQFPSHSVIEKGQTVTLRCDPISGHDNLYWYRRVMGKEIKFLLHFVKESKQDESGMPNNRFLAERTGGTYSTLKVQPAELEDSGVYFCASSLPGGYSYEQYFGPGTRLTVT.

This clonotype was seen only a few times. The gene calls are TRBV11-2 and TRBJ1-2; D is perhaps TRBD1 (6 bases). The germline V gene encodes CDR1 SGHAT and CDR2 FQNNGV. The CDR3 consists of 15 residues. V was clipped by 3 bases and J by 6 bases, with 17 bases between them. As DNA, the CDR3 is TGTGCCAGCAGCTTCGGTTCTACAGGGAGGAATGGCTACACCTTC. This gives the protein CASSFGSTGRNGYTF. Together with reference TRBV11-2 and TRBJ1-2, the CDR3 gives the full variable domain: EAGVAQSPRYKIIEKRQSVAFWCNPISGHATLYWYQQILGQGPKLLIQFQNNGVVDDSQLPKDRFSAERLKGVDSTLKIQPAKLEDSAVYLCASSFGSTGRNGYTFGSGTRLTVV.

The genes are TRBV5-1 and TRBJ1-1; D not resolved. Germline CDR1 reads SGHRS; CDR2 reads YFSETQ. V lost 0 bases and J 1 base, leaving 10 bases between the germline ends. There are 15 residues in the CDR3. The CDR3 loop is CASSLGGVWNTEAFF. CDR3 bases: TGCGCCAGCAGCTTGGGCGGGGTGTGGAACACTGAAGCTTTCTTT.

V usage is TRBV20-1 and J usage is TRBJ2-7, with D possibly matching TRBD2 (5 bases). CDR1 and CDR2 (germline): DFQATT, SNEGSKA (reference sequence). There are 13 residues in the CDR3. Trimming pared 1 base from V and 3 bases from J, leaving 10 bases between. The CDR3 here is CSARVGIDYEQYF. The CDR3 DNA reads TGCAGTGCTAGAGTCGGGATCGACTACGAGCAGTACTTC.

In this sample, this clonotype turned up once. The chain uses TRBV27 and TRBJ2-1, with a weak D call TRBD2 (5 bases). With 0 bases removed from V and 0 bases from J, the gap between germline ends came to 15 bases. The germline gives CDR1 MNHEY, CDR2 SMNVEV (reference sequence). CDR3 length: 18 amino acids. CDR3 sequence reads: CASSLSRLAPGSYNEQFF. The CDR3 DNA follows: TGTGCCAGCAGTTTATCGAGGCTAGCCCCAGGCTCCTACAATGAGCAGTTCTTC.

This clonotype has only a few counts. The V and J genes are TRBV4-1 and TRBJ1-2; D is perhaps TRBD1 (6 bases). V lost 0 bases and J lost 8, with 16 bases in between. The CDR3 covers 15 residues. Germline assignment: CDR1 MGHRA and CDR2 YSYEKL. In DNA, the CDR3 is TGCGCCAGCAGCCAAGAGAACAGGGAGACTATGGGCTACACCTTC. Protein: CASSQENRETMGYTF.

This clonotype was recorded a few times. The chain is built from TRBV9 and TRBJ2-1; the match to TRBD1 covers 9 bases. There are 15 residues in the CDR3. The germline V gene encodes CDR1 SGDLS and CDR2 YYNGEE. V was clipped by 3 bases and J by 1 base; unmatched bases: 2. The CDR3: CASSGGTGSYNEQFF. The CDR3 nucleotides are TGTGCCAGCAGCGGCGGGACAGGGTCCTACAATGAGCAGTTCTTC.

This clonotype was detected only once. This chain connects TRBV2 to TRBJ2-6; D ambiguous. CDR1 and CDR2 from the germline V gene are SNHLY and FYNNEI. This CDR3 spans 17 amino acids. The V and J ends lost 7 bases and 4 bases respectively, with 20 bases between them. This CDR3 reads CASKTLRRPSGANVLTF. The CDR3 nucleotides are TGTGCCAGCAAAACCCTGCGCAGGCCCTCCGGGGCCAACGTCCTGACTTTC.

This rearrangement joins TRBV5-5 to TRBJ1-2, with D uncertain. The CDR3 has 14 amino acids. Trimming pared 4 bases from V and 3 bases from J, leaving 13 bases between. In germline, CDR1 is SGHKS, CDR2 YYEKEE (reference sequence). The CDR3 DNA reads TGTGCCAGCAGCCGCGCACCGAGTGACTATGGCTACACCTTC. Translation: CASSRAPSDYGYTF.

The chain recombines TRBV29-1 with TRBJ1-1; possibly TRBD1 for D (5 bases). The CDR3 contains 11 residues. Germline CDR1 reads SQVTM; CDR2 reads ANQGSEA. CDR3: CTTRVGTEAFF. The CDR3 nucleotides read TGCACCACCAGGGTGGGCACTGAAGCTTTCTTT.

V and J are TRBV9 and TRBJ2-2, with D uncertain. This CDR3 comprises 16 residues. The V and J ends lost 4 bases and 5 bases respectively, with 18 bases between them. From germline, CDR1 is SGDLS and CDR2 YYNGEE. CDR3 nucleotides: TGTGCCAGCAGCCTGCGTCAAGACCGATGGACCGGGGAGCTGTTTTTT. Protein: CASSLRQDRWTGELFF.

For the CDR3, the DNA is TGTGCCAGCAGCTTAGCACGTGACAGGGCTGAGACCCAGTACTTC. Protein sequence: CASSLARDRAETQYF. This chain joins TRBV7-9 and TRBJ2-5; 7 nucleotides agree with TRBD1. The V gene end was trimmed by 0 bases and the J gene end by 5 bases; junction bases not matched to a gene: 6. Germline-derived CDR1 and CDR2 are SEHNR and FQNEAQ (reference sequence). The CDR3 loop spans 15 amino acids.